The clone carrying this TCR beta chain was found once. Methods used by the authors: Reference gene primer amplification yielded estimated nucleated cell counts. Measured with immunoSEQ multiplex PCR; TCRdb has only the in-frame clones, and not every one. V and J calls and clone size are copied from that table; D and trimming were computed from the DNA. The top ten clones hold about 2.6% of a sample with some 200,000 clones, around 87% of them seen once. The V gene's germline CDR1 is MGHRA and CDR2 YSYEKL. The CDR3 extends over 15 amino acids. The V and J ends lost 3 bases and 2 bases respectively, with 13 bases between them. The data originate from a study of blood T cell repertoires in COVID-19. As for the study in general: Researchers got acute and convalescent COVID-19 samples from the United States, Italy and Spain. T cells, B-cell-depleted T cells, or PBMCs supplied cDNA or gDNA.

The TCR was taken from a man in his forties with active or convalescent COVID-19. This rearrangement joins TRBV4-1 to TRBJ1-2; possible D gene TRBD1, 6 bases. Sequenced sample: peripheral blood. In DNA form, the CDR3 reads TGCGCCAGCAGCCAGGTCACAGGGATAAACTATGGCTACACCTTC. This encodes CASSQVTGINYGYTF.